The subject of this entry is one T cell receptor beta chain. What it binds is not known. Primers included in the PCR were 60 Vbeta and 13 Jbeta primers. The repertoire was sequenced with immunoSEQ multiplex PCR; TCRdb's copy has only in-frame clones and lacks some. Counted here are 210,000 or so clones, 75% to 80% occurring once; the ten biggest clones make up over 2%. This sample was included in a study of cytomegalovirus exposure and HLA in healthy donors. Whole-study findings and limits: Across HLA loci, a later analysis found differing TCR association rates, with DRB1 most and HLA-C fewest.

CDR1 is MDHEN and CDR2 is SYDVKM in the germline V gene. The CDR3 is made up of 16 amino acids. The J segment lost 6 bases and the V segment lost 4 bases, leaving 9 bases of the junction unmatched. The J gene is TRBJ1-5, the V gene TRBV28, with 10 bases fitting TRBD1. Sequencing input: PBMCs. This TCR derives from a young woman in good health and CMV-seropositive. CDR3 sequence: CASSSGGQGKGQPQHF. The DNA for the CDR3 is TGTGCCAGCAGTTCAGGGGGACAGGGGAAAGGTCAGCCCCAGCATTTT.